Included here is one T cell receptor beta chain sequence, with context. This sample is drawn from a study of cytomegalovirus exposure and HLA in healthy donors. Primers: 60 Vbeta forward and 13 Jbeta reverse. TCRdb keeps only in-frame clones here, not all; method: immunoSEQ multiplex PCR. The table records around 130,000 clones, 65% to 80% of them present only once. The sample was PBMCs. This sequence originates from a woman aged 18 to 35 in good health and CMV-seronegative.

The CDR3 reads CASSPGGTRDNEQFF. For the CDR3, the DNA is TGCGCCAGCAGCCCCGGGGGGACTAGGGACAATGAGCAGTTCTTC. V and J are TRBV4-1 and TRBJ2-1; TRBD2 matches at 8 bases. The V and J ends lost 4 bases and 5 bases, in that order; junction bases with no gene match: 7. CDR1 is MGHRA, CDR2 YSYEKL, per germline. The CDR3 loop spans 15 amino acids.